This T cell receptor beta chain was observed in a study of CD8 T cells in Susac syndrome (dated 2019 in TCRdb). Study-wide context: Repertoire sequencing was used to test whether CD8+ T cell activation and differentiation in Susac syndrome was antigen driven. CD8+ T cell repertoire clonality was compared between over 9 healthy donors, some 14 Susac syndrome patients and some 15 multiple sclerosis patients.

Comments on this clonotype: Its antigen is not yet known. Base qualities are missing; no much larger clone stands one base away.

RNA was extracted with the RNeasy kit and roughly 0.45 to 1 ug was reverse transcribed using random hexamers. TCR beta CDR3 regions were amplified with the immunoSEQ multiplex PCR assay covering 54 Vbeta and 13 Jbeta segments. PCR amplification bias was corrected using a synthetic template baseline for primer optimization and computational correction. The source study handled its data this way. Reads were annotated to V, D and J genes according to IMGT and were analyzed with immunoSEQ Analyzer, with only productive sequences retained. Clonality was computed as one minus Shannon entropy normalized by log2 of the number of productive unique sequences. Public and private clones were assessed among the 100 most prevalent clones of each patient and control. Clones were defined as Susac-specific when absent from the healthy and MS cohorts, from about a thousand published viral clones and from other ImmuneACCESS disease sequences. Clones were called with MiXCR by TCRdb after fastp trimmed the public reads at Q25, and only in-frame beta chains were retained. Rows with a matching CDR3 protein are joined into one entry that keeps the most common DNA and genes. These V and J calls are TCRdb output, not the study's own analysis. This sample lists about 180,000 distinct CDR3 sequences; approximately 95% were detected once. The ten largest clones add up to less than 0.2% of the sample.

CDR3 length: 16 amino acids, cysteine to phenylalanine. The entry retains the CDR3 DNA only, 48 bases that are in frame from base 1. Trimming removed 5 bases from V and 1 base from J, leaving 14 bases between the germline ends. The germline V gene yields SGHAT for CDR1 and FQNNGV for CDR2. High-throughput TCR beta sequencing profiled peripheral blood CD8+ and CD4+ T cells from healthy donors, Susac syndrome patients and multiple sclerosis patients. Multiple sclerosis controls were treatment-naive patients with stable or active relapsing-remitting disease fulfilling revised McDonald criteria. CD8+ TEMRA cells were enriched by FACS, while bulk CD8+ and CD4+ T cells were purified by magnetic negative isolation. Blood was collected in EDTA tubes and processed within 24 hours, with PBMCs isolated through density gradient centrifugation. PBMCs intended for TCR sequencing were frozen in liquid nitrogen and were later thawed in a 37 degrees C water bath. The sorted or isolated CD4+, CD8+ and CD8+ TEMRA cells reached a purity of at least 90%.

The full study reports these points: The number of individuals in the TCR sequencing and HLA analysis was acknowledged as relatively small.

This receptor chain uses TRBV11-2 and TRBJ2-2; TRBD2 is perhaps the D gene, given 5 matching bases. The specimen sequenced was CD8+ T cells from PBMCs. The TCR was taken from a human donor with multiple sclerosis. DNA sequence: TGTGCCAGCAGCCTTAGCGCCGGAATGAACACCGGGGAGCTGTTTTTT. This yields the protein CASSLSAGMNTGELFF.